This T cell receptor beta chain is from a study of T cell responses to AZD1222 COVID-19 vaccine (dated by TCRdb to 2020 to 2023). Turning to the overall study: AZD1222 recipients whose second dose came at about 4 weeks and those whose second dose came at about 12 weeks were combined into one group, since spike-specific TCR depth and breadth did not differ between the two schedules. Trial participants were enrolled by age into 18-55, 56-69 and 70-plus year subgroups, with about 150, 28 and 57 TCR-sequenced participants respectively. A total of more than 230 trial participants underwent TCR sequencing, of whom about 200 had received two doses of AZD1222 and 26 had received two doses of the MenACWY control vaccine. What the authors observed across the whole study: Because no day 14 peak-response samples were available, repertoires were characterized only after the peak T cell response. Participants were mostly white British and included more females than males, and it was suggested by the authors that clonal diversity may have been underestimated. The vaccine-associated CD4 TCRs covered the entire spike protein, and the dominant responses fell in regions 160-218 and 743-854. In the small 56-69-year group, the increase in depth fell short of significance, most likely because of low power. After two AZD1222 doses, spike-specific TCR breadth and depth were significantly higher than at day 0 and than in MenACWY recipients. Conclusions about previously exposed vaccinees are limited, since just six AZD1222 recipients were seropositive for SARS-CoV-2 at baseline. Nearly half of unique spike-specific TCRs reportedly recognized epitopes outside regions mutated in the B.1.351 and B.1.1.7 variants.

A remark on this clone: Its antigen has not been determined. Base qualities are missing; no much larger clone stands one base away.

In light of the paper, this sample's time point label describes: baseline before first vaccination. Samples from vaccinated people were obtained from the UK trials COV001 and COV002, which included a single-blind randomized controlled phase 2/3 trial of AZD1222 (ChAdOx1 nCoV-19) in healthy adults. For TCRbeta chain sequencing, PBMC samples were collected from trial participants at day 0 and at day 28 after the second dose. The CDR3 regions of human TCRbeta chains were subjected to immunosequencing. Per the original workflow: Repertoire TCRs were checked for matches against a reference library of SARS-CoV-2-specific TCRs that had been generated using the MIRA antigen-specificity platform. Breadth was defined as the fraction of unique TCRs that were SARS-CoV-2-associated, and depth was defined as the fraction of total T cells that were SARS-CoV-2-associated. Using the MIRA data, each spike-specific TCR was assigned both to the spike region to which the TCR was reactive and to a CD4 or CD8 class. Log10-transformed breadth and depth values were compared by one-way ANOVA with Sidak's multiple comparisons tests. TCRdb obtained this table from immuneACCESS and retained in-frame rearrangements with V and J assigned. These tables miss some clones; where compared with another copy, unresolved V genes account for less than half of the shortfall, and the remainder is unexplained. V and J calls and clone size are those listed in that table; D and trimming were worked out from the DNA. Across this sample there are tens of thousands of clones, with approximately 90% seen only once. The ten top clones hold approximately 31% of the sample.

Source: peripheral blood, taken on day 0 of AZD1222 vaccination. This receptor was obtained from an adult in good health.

In nucleotides, the sequence is TGTGCCAGCAGACTCGGGACAGCAGGAGAGCCCCAGCATTTT. Translation gives CASRLGTAGEPQHF. Rearrangement joined TRBV28 to TRBJ1-5; 7 bases in the junction line up with TRBD1. The CDR3 sequence holds 14 residues, the cysteine and phenylalanine included. The DNA shown is the 42-base CDR3, in frame from base 1. As encoded in the germline V gene, CDR1 is MDHEN while CDR2 is SYDVKM. V lost 6 bases and J lost 8 bases, and the count of bases not matched to a germline gene is 10.